The 9 T cell receptor beta chains below were found in one sample sequenced in a study of blood T cells in healthy people across ages. Sample-barcoded 5' priming and a J-beta primer mix drove a second PCR of roughly 7 to 11 cycles. Via MiXCR, TCRdb re-called the 5' RACE reads, giving one row per CDR3 protein. The sample has 580,000 or so distinct CDR3 sequences; 40% to 50% are singletons. The sequenced sample consisted of blood. Receptors were obtained from a man older than 75 in good health.

In regard to this clonotype: An end of the junction differs from the germline gene, which may be a read error. The chain employs TRBV20-1 and TRBJ1-1, with D uncertain. The CDR3 loop spans 14 amino acids. Germline loops: CDR1 DFQATT, CDR2 SNEGSKA (reference sequence). The DNA for the CDR3 is TGCAGTGCTAGGATGCCGGGGATGAACGCTGAAGCTTTCTTT. Translation gives CSARMPGMNAEAFF.

This clonotype was recorded at least ten times. J is TRBJ2-3 and V is TRBV6-6; no clear D. Germline V gene lookup returns CDR1 MNHNY and CDR2 SVGAGI (reference sequence). The CDR3 length is 15 residues. V shed 0 bases and J shed 6 bases, with 13 bases lying between them. The CDR3, as DNA: TGTGCCAGCAGTTACTCCACCCCCATTCGCGATACGCAGTATTTT. Protein product: CASSYSTPIRDTQYF.

In its sample, this clonotype was seen many times. V gene TRBV7-9 combines with J gene TRBJ2-1; D may be TRBD1 or TRBD2 (5 bases each). Trimming cost V 6 bases and J 7 bases, with 10 bases left between them. Looked up from germline, CDR1 is SEHNR and CDR2 is FQNEAQ (reference sequence). This CDR3 has 12 amino acids. CDR3 in amino acids: CASSHWGNEQFF. Here the CDR3 DNA reads TGTGCCAGCAGTCATTGGGGGAATGAGCAGTTCTTC. The full variable domain, in which reference TRBV7-9 and TRBJ2-1 provide the parts outside the CDR3, is DTGVSQNPRHKITKRGQNVTFRCDPISEHNRLYWYRQTLGQGPEFLTYFQNEAQLEKSRLLSDRFSAERPKGSFSTLEIQRTEQGDSAMYLCASSHWGNEQFFGPGTRLTVL.

The chain carries TRBV6-6 and TRBJ2-1; D may be TRBD1 or TRBD2 (5 bases each). The CDR3 spans 12 residues. The ends were cut back, 11 bases at V and 7 bases at J, with 15 bases in the middle. CDR1 is MNHNY, CDR2 SVGAGI, per germline (reference sequence). The CDR3 nucleotides are TGTGCCGCTGGGAGAGGGGAGAATGAGCAGTTCTTC. This sequence encodes CAAGRGENEQFF.

The chain recombines TRBV9 with TRBJ2-5; D not certain. The CDR3 is made up of 16 amino acids. Trimming removed 3 bases from V and 5 bases from J, with 20 bases in between. The germline V gene encodes CDR1 SGDLS and CDR2 YYNGEE. The CDR3 here is CASSARDLPELETQYF. The CDR3 DNA reads TGTGCCAGCAGCGCCCGAGATTTGCCAGAACTGGAGACCCAGTACTTC. The full variable domain, with the rest looked up from reference TRBV9 and TRBJ2-5, is DSGVTQTPKHLITATGQRVTLRCSPRSGDLSVYWYQQSLDQGLQFLIQYYNGEERAKGNILERFSAQQFPDLHSELNLSSLELGDSALYFCASSARDLPELETQYFGPGTRLLVL.

The J gene is TRBJ2-3, the V gene TRBV29-1, with D perhaps given as TRBD1 or TRBD2 (5 bases each). Trimming removed 5 bases from V and 1 base from J, with 16 bases in between. CDR1 SQVTM and CDR2 ANQGSEA come from the germline V gene. The CDR3 length is 15 residues. The CDR3 reads CSVFGARVGTDTQYF. The CDR3 coding sequence is TGCAGCGTTTTCGGGGCCCGGGTTGGCACAGATACGCAGTATTTT.

The rearrangement uses TRBV3-1 and TRBJ1-5; weak D call: TRBD1 (6 bases). V lost 4 bases, J lost 7 bases, and 23 bases lay in between. Looked up from germline, CDR1 is LGHDT and CDR2 is YNNKEL (reference sequence). This CDR3 is 17 amino acids long. The chain's CDR3 is CASSPGRSGGGGQPQHF. The DNA for the CDR3 is TGTGCCAGCAGCCCAGGGAGGTCGGGGGGCGGTGGACAGCCCCAGCATTTT.

This clonotype was seen more than once but under ten times. V and J are TRBV15 and TRBJ1-2; unclear D gene. CDR3 length: 14 residues. With 1 base removed from V and 7 bases from J, the gap between germline ends came to 13 bases. The germline V gene has CDR1 LNHNV and CDR2 YYDKDF (reference sequence). This CDR3 is CATSRGFGVAGYTF. CDR3 nucleotide sequence: TGTGCCACCAGCAGAGGATTTGGTGTAGCTGGCTACACCTTC. The whole variable domain, filled in from reference TRBV15 and TRBJ1-2, reads DAMVIQNPRYQVTQFGKPVTLSCSQTLNHNVMYWYQQKSSQAPKLLFHYYDKDFNNEADTPDNFQSRRPNTSFCFLDIRSPGLGDTAMYLCATSRGFGVAGYTFGSGTRLTVV.

The rearrangement uses TRBV12-3 or TRBV12-4 and TRBJ1-2, with 7 bases aligning to TRBD1. The CDR3 has 13 residues. J was trimmed by 4 bases and V by 6 bases; bases with no gene match: 5. CDR3: CASRTGTAYGYTF. CDR3 DNA sequence: TGTGCCAGCAGGACCGGGACAGCCTATGGCTACACCTTC.